Listed below are T cell receptor beta chains from one sample, sequenced in a study of chemoradiotherapy in HPV16-positive cancers. Assay: immunoSEQ multiplex PCR; the TCRdb copy retains only in-frame clones and omits some. The sample records tens of thousands of clones, about 88% being singletons. The sample was blood, taken from a patient who underwent chemoradiotherapy. The source of these receptors is a human donor with HPV-associated anogenital cancer. Each CDR3 is given with its conserved first and last residue. Clone size appears in some rows only: once, few, many, or a class for an expanded clone.

clone_size | j_call | v_call | cdr3_length | cdr3_aa
once | TRBJ1-5 | TRBV7-9 | 15 | CASSAGGEGSQPQHF
. | TRBJ1-1 | TRBV28 | 17 | CASSFRDRVFMNTEAFF
. | TRBJ1-4 | TRBV5-1 | 15 | CASSLGQGAGEKLFF
. | . | TRBV12-5 | 15 | CASGPKGLLGYEQYF
. | TRBJ2-7 | TRBV7-9 | 14 | CASSFRDKPYEQYF
. | TRBJ2-2 | TRBV19 | 18 | CASSIRPGRGSHTGELFF
few | TRBJ1-1 | TRBV4-1 | 15 | CASSQSRSLNTEAFF
. | TRBJ2-1 | TRBV5-1 | 16 | CASSGAGTGYYNEQFF
. | TRBJ2-5 | TRBV7-9 | 16 | CASSLGDRGLRETQYF
. | TRBJ1-2 | TRBV7-9 | 14 | CASSSSDNNYGYTF
few | TRBJ1-5 | TRBV27 | 15 | CASSLTLATDQPQHF
. | TRBJ1-2 | TRBV10-3 | 15 | CAISQRGQGAPGYTF
. | TRBJ1-4 | TRBV7-2 | 13 | CASSSRGGEKLFF
. | TRBJ2-7 | TRBV10-3 | 15 | CAISAGTGSIYEQYF
. | TRBJ2-1 | TRBV29-1 | 13 | CSVDGGASIEQFF
. | TRBJ2-5 | TRBV10-1 | 13 | CASKSGATGTQYF
. | TRBJ1-1 | TRBV19 | 15 | CASRSSLGAGTEAFF
. | TRBJ1-5 | TRBV19 | 13 | CATASKWAQPQHF
. | TRBJ1-1 | TRBV5-3 | 21 | CARGGGPLAGQGARMNTEAFF
. | TRBJ2-7 | TRBV7-9 | 16 | CASSSPFLEESYEQYF
. | TRBJ2-7 | TRBV25-1 | 15 | CASSDPGTSNHEQYF
. | TRBJ2-4 | TRBV7-9 | 16 | CASSLVQGLAKNIQYF
. | TRBJ1-4 | TRBV11-2 | 15 | CASSIPGQGDEKLFF
. | TRBJ1-5 | TRBV7-9 | 17 | CASSLNTGEPLNQPQHF
. | TRBJ1-5 | TRBV6-1 | 16 | CASSGDLGKAPGPQHF
. | TRBJ2-7 | TRBV5-1 | 15 | CASSLGGASSYEQYF
. | TRBJ1-3 | TRBV5-1 | 16 | CASSLEGSISGNTIYF
. | TRBJ1-1 | TRBV6-1 | 13 | CASSTERGGEAFF
. | TRBJ1-1 | TRBV16 | 15 | CASSQSGRGLTEAFF
. | TRBJ2-6 | TRBV6-1 | 15 | CASSYPPAGANVLTF
. | TRBJ1-2 | TRBV19 | 12 | CASSFGGYGYTF
. | TRBJ2-5 | TRBV19 | 13 | CASSFGGRETQYF
. | TRBJ1-5 | TRBV6-5 | 14 | CASSPIRGNQPQHF
. | TRBJ1-1 | TRBV7-9 | 15 | CASSLGLASQSEAFF
once | TRBJ1-4 | TRBV2 | 12 | CASRIGTEKLFF
. | TRBJ2-7 | TRBV28 | 13 | CASRESGRYEQYF
once | TRBJ1-1 | TRBV5-1 | 13 | CASSRGWVAEAFF
. | TRBJ2-7 | TRBV27 | 18 | CASSFHSPRDRGFYEQYF
. | TRBJ2-5 | TRBV6-6 | 14 | CASTYGTGRETQYF
. | TRBJ1-5 | TRBV4-2 | 17 | CASSQEWTGTGNQPQHF
. | TRBJ2-7 | TRBV7-2 | 14 | CASSPDRASYEQYF
. | TRBJ1-4 | TRBV7-9 | 16 | CASSLVFQGAGEKLFF
few | TRBJ1-2 | TRBV18 | 12 | CASSPDQGGYTF
. | TRBJ2-5 | TRBV5-6 | 13 | CASSRGFGETQYF